The clone carrying this TCR beta chain was counted a single time. This sample is drawn from a study of CD8+ T cells in alopecia areata. cDNA serving as the sequencing template came from extracted, reverse transcribed RNA. Assay used: immunoSEQ multiplex PCR; TCRdb lists only in-frame clones, some missing. The table has tens of thousands of clones, roughly 61% seen once. This CDR3 region has 15 residues. Germline V gene data show CDR1 as LNHNV and CDR2 as YYDKDF (reference sequence). J was trimmed by 2 bases and V by 5 bases; bases with no gene match: 0. This clonotype was sampled from a human donor with alopecia areata. The material was CD8+ T cells sorted from blood, obtained at week 0. The V and J genes are TRBV15 and TRBJ2-6; 10 bases are a match to TRBD1. The CDR3 loop is CATSGQGAGANVLTF. In DNA, the CDR3 is TGTGCCACCAGCGGACAGGGGGCTGGGGCCAACGTCCTGACTTTC.